The T cell receptor beta chain under discussion was sequenced for a study of T cell responses to AZD1222 COVID-19 vaccine. Using immunoSEQ multiplex PCR, the repertoire was profiled, and TCRdb retains in-frame clones only, with some absent. The table shows fewer than 120,000 clones, with over 85% occurring only once. Study-wide points: Repertoire samples came only from after the peak T cell response. White British donors predominated, females outnumbered males, and clonal diversity was possibly underestimated.

With respect to this clone: The antigen remains unidentified.

Germline values: CDR1 SGHTA, CDR2 FQGNSA. V lost 1 base and J lost 3, with 15 bases in between. The CDR3 is 16 residues long. Doses given second, at about 4 or about 12 weeks, were pooled. The sequence came from an adult who received the AZD1222 COVID-19 vaccine. V gene TRBV7-2 combines with J gene TRBJ2-5; D might be TRBD2 (6 bases). The sample in question was peripheral blood, obtained 28 days after the second AZD1222 dose. CDR3 region: CASSLVIDWGEETQYF. CDR3 DNA sequence: TGTGCCAGCAGCTTAGTAATAGATTGGGGGGAAGAGACCCAGTACTTC.